This T cell receptor beta chain is from a study of blood T cell repertoires in COVID-19. Study as a whole: Italy, Spain and the United States were the sources of the convalescent and acute COVID-19 samples. PBMCs, B-cell-depleted T cells, or T cells provided the cDNA or gDNA that made up the material.

In the authors' workflow: Estimation of nucleated cell counts relied on the amplification of reference gene primers. Assay: immunoSEQ multiplex PCR; the TCRdb copy retains only in-frame clones and omits some. The V and J calls and the clone size are those of that table, but D and trimming were determined from the DNA. The sample holds roughly 80,000 clones, about nine tenths seen once. This clone was detected a few times. CDR3 size: 13 residues. The V gene lost 1 base and the J gene lost 10 bases, with 8 bases spanning the gap. The source material was peripheral blood. This receptor was identified in an elderly woman with acute or convalescent COVID-19. V gene TRBV12-3 or TRBV12-4 combines with J gene TRBJ1-6; no clear D gene. The CDR3 bases are TGTGCCAGCAGTTTAGTGCCAAGCTCACCCCTCCACTTT. Protein product: CASSLVPSSPLHF.